The present T cell receptor beta chain was sequenced within a study of graft-versus-host responses after intestinal transplantation. Study at large: All recipients were transplanted with multivisceral, liver-intestinal, or isolated intestinal grafts. The recipients all started with anti-thymocyte globulin induction and then took tacrolimus and steroids for three to four years.

As to this clone: Its specificity is not known.

CDR1 is SGHAT, CDR2 FQNNGV, per germline. V lost 5 bases and J 3 bases, leaving 10 bases between the germline ends. This CDR3 region has 13 residues. Points from the study as a whole: Elevated graft-versus-host to host-versus-graft clonal ratios in allografts were recorded for patients with graft-donor T cell macrochimerism. Recipient marrow held GvH clones, some first seen in ileum or blood.

Data came from immunoSEQ multiplex PCR; TCRdb stores just in-frame clones and leaves some out. The sample lists 80,000 to 100,000 clones, about nine tenths seen once, with 0.15% to 0.2% in the top ten. Sample: unstimulated CD4+ T cells sorted from spleen or lymph node cells, taken before transplant. This TCR came from a human donor who was the organ donor for an intestinal transplant. The chain uses TRBV11-2 and TRBJ1-2, with unresolved D. The chain's CDR3 is CASSPNTDYGYTF. The CDR3 bases are TGTGCCAGCAGCCCCAATACTGACTATGGCTACACCTTC.